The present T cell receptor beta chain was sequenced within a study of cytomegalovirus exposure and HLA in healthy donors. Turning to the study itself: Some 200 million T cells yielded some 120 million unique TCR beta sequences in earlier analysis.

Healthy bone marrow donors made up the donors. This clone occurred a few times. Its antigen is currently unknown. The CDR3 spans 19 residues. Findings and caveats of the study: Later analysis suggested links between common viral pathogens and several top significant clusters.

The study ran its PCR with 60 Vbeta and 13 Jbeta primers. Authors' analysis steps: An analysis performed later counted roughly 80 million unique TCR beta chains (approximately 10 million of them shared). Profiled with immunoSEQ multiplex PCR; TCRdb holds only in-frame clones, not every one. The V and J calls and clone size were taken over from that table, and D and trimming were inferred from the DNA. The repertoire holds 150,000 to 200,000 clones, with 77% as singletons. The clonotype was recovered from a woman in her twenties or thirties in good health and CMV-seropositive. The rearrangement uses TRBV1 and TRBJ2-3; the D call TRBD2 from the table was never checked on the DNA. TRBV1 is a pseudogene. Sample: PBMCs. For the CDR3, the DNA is TGCACCGGACCCGGGGGAGGCGGGAGGAAAATATATGGGACAGATACGCAGTATTTT. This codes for CTGPGGGGRKIYGTDTQYF.